The source of this T cell receptor (beta chain) is a study of blood T cell repertoires in COVID-19. Study information: Spain, Italy and the United States supplied samples that represented acute and convalescent COVID-19. The analysed material was cDNA or gDNA that came from T cells, B-cell-depleted T cells, or PBMCs.

How the authors handled the data: Scientists estimated how many nucleated cells there were by amplifying reference gene primers. This table comes from immunoSEQ multiplex PCR, and its TCRdb copy is limited to in-frame clones, with some not included. The V and J calls and clone size come from that table; D and trimming were worked out from the DNA. The data hold some 400,000 clones, with 70% to 90% observed a single time. Patients of the Seattle cohort, enrolled during active infection, were followed longitudinally. CDR1 LGHDT and CDR2 YNNKEL come from the germline V gene (reference sequence). This CDR3 comprises 13 residues. The V gene end was trimmed by 2 bases and the J gene end by 7 bases; junction bases not matched to a gene: 3.

Sequenced material: peripheral blood. J is TRBJ2-5 and V is TRBV3-1 (or the pseudogene TRBV3-2); 8 nucleotides match TRBD1. This receptor was taken from an older woman with COVID-19, enrolled during active disease. The CDR3, as DNA: TGTGCCAGCAGCCAATCACAGGGGGGGACCCAGTACTTC. This encodes CASSQSQGGTQYF.